Listed here are 9 T cell receptor beta chains from one sample, sequenced in a study of human T cells and chemical hapten exposure. The time point was: patch test 1, 2 weeks after DPC sensitization. Treatment reported: therapeutic diphenylcyclopropenone sensitization with weekly scalp DPC. TCRdb redid the calling of the RACE reads with MiXCR, one entry per CDR3 protein. The table records around 75,000 distinct CDR3 sequences, approximately 12% of them present only once. This specimen was whole blood, taken in connection with sensitization to the hapten diphenylcyclopropenone (DPC). The receptor set was obtained from a woman aged 55-69 years with alopecia areata. Some clones in this sample may be carry-over from other donors' samples.

This clonotype was counted ten times or more. The DNA for the CDR3 is TGCGCCAGCAGCTGGGGGTCCCCATTCTATGAGCAGTTCTTC. The encoded protein is CASSWGSPFYEQFF. The rearrangement joins TRBV4-1 to TRBJ2-1; the D call may be TRBD1 or TRBD2 (5 bases each). Deletions cut 5 bases from V and 8 bases from J, with 16 bases between. The CDR3 runs to 14 residues. The germline V gene encodes CDR1 MGHRA and CDR2 YSYEKL.

This clonotype was seen a handful of times. This chain joins TRBV2 and TRBJ1-6; D not certain. Germline CDR1 is SNHLY and CDR2 is FYNNEI. V lost 2 bases and J lost 7, with 18 bases in between. This CDR3 contains 17 residues. CDR3 DNA sequence: TGTGCCAGCAGTGAATTTGGCTCCAGACGGCCAAATTCACCCCTCCACTTT. It translates to CASSEFGSRRPNSPLHF. The full variable domain, with the rest looked up from reference TRBV2 and TRBJ1-6, is EPEVTQTPSHQVTQMGQEVILRCVPISNHLYFYWYRQILGQKVEFLVSFYNNEISEKSEIFDDQFSVERPDGSNFTLKIRSTKLEDSAMYFCASSEFGSRRPNSPLHFGNGTRLTVT.

The chain carries TRBV7-3 and TRBJ1-1; 9 bases agree with TRBD1. The V segment lost 4 bases and the J segment 5 bases; nucleotides outside the gene matches: 14. There are 17 residues in the CDR3. The germline CDR1 and CDR2 sequences are SGHTA and FQGTGA. CDR3 nucleotides: TGTGCCAGCAGCTCAGCCCAACTACAGGGGGCAGGGACTGAAGCTTTCTTT. Translating gives CASSSAQLQGAGTEAFF.

This chain's CDR3 is CASSHGTFQGGKSNQPQHF. DNA of the CDR3: TGTGCCAGCAGCCATGGGACCTTTCAGGGAGGTAAAAGCAATCAGCCCCAGCATTTT. The chain is built from TRBV3-1 and TRBJ1-5; a possible D gene is TRBD1 (5 bases). The germline gives CDR1 LGHDT, CDR2 YNNKEL (reference sequence). With 3 bases removed from V and 1 base from J, the gap between germline ends came to 22 bases. CDR3 length equals 19 residues.

This clonotype was seen a single time. A much larger clone lies a single base off, so this may be a read error. V is TRBV2 and J is TRBJ1-1; 11 bases match TRBD1. This CDR3 region has 14 residues. CDR1 and CDR2 (germline): SNHLY, FYNNEI. Trimming took 6 bases from V and 8 from J; bases not matched to a gene: 8. In nucleotides, the CDR3 is TGTGCCAGCAGAAAGGACAGGGGGCTTAGAGAAGCTTTCTTT. Protein sequence: CASRKDRGLREAFF.

The chain is built from TRBV3-1 and TRBJ1-4; unclear D gene. Germline values: CDR1 LGHDT, CDR2 YNNKEL (reference sequence). This CDR3 region has 15 residues. The V and J ends lost 6 bases and 2 bases respectively, with 13 bases between them. The CDR3 DNA sequence: TGTGCCAGCAGACGGCATGGCACCACTAATGAAAAACTGTTTTTT. It is translated as CASRRHGTTNEKLFF. The variable domain in full, completed from reference TRBV3-1 and TRBJ1-4, reads DTAVSQTPKYLVTQMGNDKSIKCEQNLGHDTMYWYKQDSKKFLKIMFSYNNKELIINETVPNRFSPKSPDKAHLNLHINSLELGDSAVYFCASRRHGTTNEKLFFGSGTQLSVL.

This clonotype has more than one count but fewer than ten. The chain combines TRBV5-1 with TRBJ1-1; no reliable D call. From germline, CDR1 is SGHRS and CDR2 YFSETQ. The CDR3 spans 13 residues. Deletions cut 0 bases from V and 11 bases from J, with 14 bases between. CDR3 nucleotides: TGCGCCAGCAGCTTGGAGGGTCCCCCCCCGGCTTTCTTT. Translating gives CASSLEGPPPAFF.

This clonotype was picked up many times. V and J are TRBV18 and TRBJ2-3; 7 positions match TRBD2. Germline V lookup: CDR1 KGHSH, CDR2 LQKENI. Trimming at V came to 3 bases and at J to 5 bases, leaving 8 bases not matched to a gene. CDR3 length equals 15 residues. CDR3 sequence: CASSPSGASVDTQYF. CDR3 coding DNA: TGTGCCAGCTCACCGAGCGGGGCCAGCGTAGATACGCAGTATTTT.

This clonotype was counted a few times. The chain is built from TRBV6-6 and TRBJ2-7; no definite D call. Germline V gives CDR1 MNHNY, CDR2 SVGAGI (reference sequence). Trimming cost V 2 bases and J 2 bases, with 10 bases left between them. There are 14 residues in the CDR3. The CDR3 nucleotides are TGTGCCAGCAGTTACCGAGGATCTACCTACGAGCAGTACTTC. Protein product: CASSYRGSTYEQYF.